These 8 T cell receptor beta chains came from one sample sequenced in a study of shared clonotypes between healthy human individuals. Only in-frame clones appear in the TCRdb table, and some are missing; sequencing was by immunoSEQ multiplex PCR. The data contain about 1.5 million clones, approximately 98% of them seen just once; the ten biggest clones take up about 0.45%. The sample comprised naive CD4+ T cells sorted from blood. Subset of the sample: CD45RA+ positively selected. Receptor source: a young man in good health.

The chain couples TRBV27 to TRBJ2-5; tentative D call: TRBD2 (5 bases). Trimming stripped 7 bases from V and 5 bases from J, with 17 bases between. Germline V gene lookup returns CDR1 MNHEY and CDR2 SMNVEV (reference sequence). This CDR3 comprises 14 residues. The CDR3 DNA follows: TGTGCCAGCATTCTGGACTCTCCTTGGGAGACCCAGTACTTC. This codes for CASILDSPWETQYF.

The chain combines TRBV6-1 with TRBJ2-1; 8 bases fit TRBD1. Germline CDR1 and CDR2: MNHNS and SASEGT. J gave up 0 bases and V 6 bases, and 4 bases lay outside the gene matches. This CDR3 has 15 amino acids. The CDR3 nucleotides are TGTGCCAGCAGGACAACAGGGGGCTCCTACAATGAGCAGTTCTTC. It is translated as CASRTTGGSYNEQFF.

The chain joins TRBV19 to TRBJ2-5; D gene unclear. The V and J ends lost 3 bases and 2 bases respectively, with 7 bases between them. CDR3 length: 13 residues. Germline assignment: CDR1 LNHDA and CDR2 SQIVND (reference sequence). The CDR3 loop reads CASSIGPQETQYF. Written as DNA, the CDR3 is TGTGCCAGTAGTATTGGGCCTCAAGAGACCCAGTACTTC.

The V gene is TRBV4-1, the J gene TRBJ1-1; 7 bases are shared with TRBD1. The CDR3 runs 15 residues. Germline CDR1 and CDR2: MGHRA and YSYEKL. The trim removed 0 bases at V and 0 bases at J, leaving 1 base unmatched. This chain's CDR3 is CASSQEGTVNTEAFF. For the CDR3, the DNA is TGCGCCAGCAGCCAAGAGGGGACAGTGAACACTGAAGCTTTCTTT.

The chain links TRBV10-3 to TRBJ1-1; D is unclear. V lost 6 bases to trimming and J lost 1 base, with 12 bases between them. The CDR3 has 14 amino acids. CDR1 ENHRY and CDR2 SYGVKD come from the germline V gene. This chain's CDR3 is CAIRGGTANTEAFF. In nucleotides, the CDR3 is TGTGCCATCAGGGGAGGAACAGCGAACACTGAAGCTTTCTTT.

This chain connects TRBV9 to TRBJ1-2; maybe TRBD1 (5 bases). From germline, CDR1 is SGDLS and CDR2 YYNGEE. The ends were cut back, 0 bases at V and 3 bases at J, with 12 bases in the middle. CDR3 length equals 15 residues. CDR3 residues: CASSVGSGWDYGYTF. CDR3 in DNA: TGTGCCAGCAGCGTAGGATCAGGGTGGGACTATGGCTACACCTTC.

The genes are TRBV7-2 and TRBJ2-7; D is ambiguous. Germline V gives CDR1 SGHTA, CDR2 FQGNSA. The CDR3 length is 13 residues. V lost 3 bases and J lost 2, with 8 bases in between. CDR3: CASSLVNPYEQYF. The DNA of the CDR3 is TGTGCCAGCAGCTTGGTCAACCCCTACGAGCAGTACTTC.

The chain carries TRBV4-1 and TRBJ2-7, with 11 positions matching TRBD2. The CDR3 contains 17 residues. V shed 0 bases, J shed 3 bases, and the junction held 7 bases outside the gene matches. The germline CDR1 and CDR2 sequences are MGHRA and YSYEKL. The CDR3 protein is CASSQDLAGGQVYEQYF. CDR3 nucleotides: TGCGCCAGCAGCCAAGACTTAGCGGGAGGGCAGGTCTACGAGCAGTACTTC.